The rows below give T cell receptor beta chains drawn from one sample of a study of shared clonotypes between healthy human individuals. Assay: immunoSEQ multiplex PCR; the TCRdb copy retains only in-frame clones and omits some. In the table there are about 480,000 clones, roughly 78% of which are singletons. Source material: PBMCs. The receptor set was obtained from a middle-aged woman in good health. Some clones in this sample may be carry-over from other donors' samples. Both conserved end residues are part of each CDR3. D genes are given only for firm matches. Some rows mark clone size as missing; the rest say once, few, many or name a class of expanded clone.

TRBV7-2	17	NA	TRBJ1-1	NA	TGTGCCAGCAGCTTAGGGACAGTTGGATTGATGAACACTGAAGCTTTCTTT	CASSLGTVGLMNTEAFF
TRBV5-6	14	NA	TRBJ2-1	NA	TGTGCCAGCAGCTTGTACAGGGCAAGCAATGAGCAGTTCTTC	CASSLYRASNEQFF
TRBV7-9	12	few	TRBJ1-2	NA	TGTGCCAGCACCGGGGCTAACTATGGCTACACCTTC	CASTGANYGYTF
TRBV9	16	NA	TRBJ2-1	NA	TGTGCCAGCAGCGCCAGGGCATCCAGCTCCTACAATGAGCAGTTCTTC	CASSARASSSYNEQFF
TRBV5-1	14	few	TRBJ2-1	TRBD2	TGCGCCAGCCGGGTAGGGAGGGTGTCGGGTGAGCAGTTCTTC	CASRVGRVSGEQFF
TRBV19	15	NA	TRBJ2-3	TRBD2	TGTGCCAGTAGTGGCGGGAGGCCTAGCACAGATACGCAGTATTTT	CASSGGRPSTDTQYF
TRBV5-4	15	NA	TRBJ2-2	TRBD2	TGTGCCAGCAGCTTATATAGCGGGGACACCGGGGAGCTGTTTTTT	CASSLYSGDTGELFF
TRBV21-1	12	NA	TRBJ1-5	NA	TGTGCCAGCAGCAAAAATTGGCAGCCCCAGCATTTT	CASSKNWQPQHF
TRBV7-9	14	NA	TRBJ1-1	NA	TGTGCCAGCAGTCGAAATACAGGGAACACTGAAGCTTTCTTT	CASSRNTGNTEAFF
TRBV5-4	14	NA	TRBJ2-3	NA	TGTGCCAGCAGCACGAAGGGGGGCACAGATACGCAGTATTTT	CASSTKGGTDTQYF
TRBV18	14	NA	TRBJ2-7	TRBD1	TGTGCCAGCTCACCCCAGGGGGCGCGAGAAGAGCAGTACTTC	CASSPQGAREEQYF
TRBV19	19	NA	TRBJ1-1	TRBD1	TGTGCCAGTAGTATAGACACAGGGGTACTGGCCGCTAGATACACTGAAGCTTTCTTT	CASSIDTGVLAARYTEAFF
TRBV18	14	NA	TRBJ2-1	TRBD2	TGTGCCAGCTCACCGGGACTAGCGGGAGACGAGCAGTTCTTC	CASSPGLAGDEQFF
TRBV11-2	17	NA	TRBJ2-1	NA	TGTGCCAGCAGCCCCCGAACGACAGCCCTCCCAGGGAATGAGCAGTTCTTC	CASSPRTTALPGNEQFF